Listed below are T cell receptor beta chains from one sample, sequenced in a study of blood T cell repertoires in COVID-19. The protocol was immunoSEQ multiplex PCR, while the TCRdb copy is restricted to in-frame clones and leaves out a portion. The sample consists of 68,000 or so clones, around 79% of them appearing once. Material for sequencing was peripheral blood. Receptors originate from a human donor in a cohort sampled during active COVID-19. CDR3s include the opening cysteine and the closing phenylalanine or tryptophan. D genes are given only for firm matches. Some rows mark clone size as missing; the rest say once, few, many or name a class of expanded clone.

cdr3_aa,cdr3_nt,j_call,clone_size,d_call,v_call
CASSPQLNEKLFF,TGTGCCAGTAGTCCACAGCTCAATGAAAAACTGTTTTTT,TRBJ1-4,few,-,TRBV19
CAAGTGQTEAFF,TGTGCCGCCGGGACAGGGCAGACTGAAGCTTTCTTT,TRBJ1-1,-,TRBD1,TRBV6-6
CASSVSTGAEQYF,TGCGCCAGCAGTGTCTCTACGGGAGCCGAGCAGTACTTC,TRBJ2-7,few,-,TRBV10-1
CASSRTDRADNQPQHF,TGTGCCAGCAGCCGAACGGACAGGGCCGATAATCAGCCCCAGCATTTT,TRBJ1-5,few,TRBD1,TRBV7-8
CASAAQTGRGETQYF,TGCGCCAGCGCTGCACAAACGGGCAGGGGAGAGACCCAGTACTTC,TRBJ2-5,-,-,TRBV5-1
CAWSGTGGDGYTF,TGTGCCTGGAGTGGAACAGGGGGAGATGGCTACACCTTC,TRBJ1-2,-,TRBD1,TRBV30
CASSSRTGGYTDTQYF,TGTGCCAGCAGCTCCCGGACAGGGGGATACACAGATACGCAGTATTTT,TRBJ2-3,-,TRBD1,TRBV7-2
CATSRETASRIESNTEAFF,TGTGCCACCAGCAGAGAGACGGCATCTAGGATCGAGTCGAACACTGAAGCTTTCTTT,TRBJ1-1,-,-,TRBV15
CASSLRGQYYEQYF,TGTGCCAGCAGCTTGAGGGGACAGTACTACGAGCAGTACTTC,TRBJ2-7,-,TRBD1,TRBV5-6
CASSPTGVASNQPQHF,TGTGCCAGCAGCCCGACAGGGGTCGCAAGCAATCAGCCCCAGCATTTT,TRBJ1-5,medium-sized,TRBD1,TRBV4-2
CASSADIGGYTF,TGCGCCAGCAGCGCCGACATCGGCGGCTACACCTTC,TRBJ1-2,-,-,TRBV5-1
CASSHLRQGSGNGYTF,TGTGCCAGCAGTCACCTCCGACAGGGTTCGGGAAATGGCTACACCTTC,TRBJ1-2,-,TRBD1,TRBV27
CASSMRLAGAGGETQYF,TGTGCCAGTAGTATGAGGCTGGCGGGAGCGGGTGGAGAGACCCAGTACTTC,TRBJ2-5,few,TRBD2,TRBV19
CASRQTGGQPQHF,TGTGCCAGCAGACAGACAGGGGGTCAGCCCCAGCATTTT,TRBJ1-5,-,TRBD1,TRBV12-3/TRBV12-4
CATSRDQVNSPLHF,TGTGCCACCAGCAGAGATCAGGTTAATTCACCCCTCCACTTT,TRBJ1-6,-,-,TRBV15
CASSRGAGVTDTQYF,TGTGCCAGCAGCCGAGGGGCAGGGGTGACAGATACGCAGTATTTT,TRBJ2-3,few,-,TRBV7-9
CSVRSGRNTEAFF,TGCAGCGTCCGGTCGGGAAGGAACACTGAAGCTTTCTTT,TRBJ1-1,-,-,TRBV29-1
CASSIGAGSQETQYF,TGTGCCAGTAGTATAGGAGCGGGGTCACAAGAGACCCAGTACTTC,TRBJ2-5,-,TRBD2,TRBV19
CASSKLAGTDTQYF,TGTGCCAGCAGCAAGTTGGCTGGCACAGATACGCAGTATTTT,TRBJ2-3,-,-,TRBV6-6
CASSQAQRGPYEQYF,TGCGCCAGCAGCCAAGCTCAGCGGGGACCTTACGAGCAGTACTTC,TRBJ2-7,-,TRBD2,TRBV4-1
CASSPEQGFNQPQHF,TGTGCCAGCAGTCCGGAGCAGGGGTTCAATCAGCCCCAGCATTTT,TRBJ1-5,-,-,TRBV7-2
CASSRSRNTEAFF,TGTGCCAGCAGCCGCTCGAGGAACACTGAAGCTTTCTTT,TRBJ1-1,-,-,TRBV14
CASLFLRQGRREQYF,TGTGCCAGCTTATTCCTAAGACAGGGGCGTCGCGAGCAGTACTTC,TRBJ2-7,-,TRBD1,TRBV28
CASSATRGYREQYF,TGTGCCAGCAGCGCCACAAGGGGATATCGCGAGCAGTACTTC,TRBJ2-7,-,-,TRBV3-1/TRBV3-2
CASRQTSNSPLHF,TGTGCCAGCAGACAGACAAGTAATTCACCCCTCCACTTT,TRBJ1-6,-,-,TRBV27
CASSEIGSYNSPLHF,TGTGCCAGCTCCGAGATTGGCTCCTATAATTCACCCCTCCACTTT,TRBJ1-6,-,-,TRBV27
CASSHGIGTGGNEQFF,TGCGCCAGCAGCCATGGGATTGGGACAGGGGGTAATGAGCAGTTCTTC,TRBJ2-1,few,TRBD1,TRBV4-1
CATSRDRFIVGERDTEAFF,TGTGCCACCAGCAGAGATCGCTTTATTGTCGGGGAAAGGGACACTGAAGCTTTCTTT,TRBJ1-1,-,-,TRBV15
CASSFQVSYEQYF,TGTGCCAGCAGTTTCCAGGTCTCCTACGAGCAGTACTTC,TRBJ2-7,-,-,TRBV12-3/TRBV12-4
CASSQEVRNIQYF,TGTGCCAGCAGCCAAGAGGTCAGGAACATTCAGTACTTC,TRBJ2-4,-,-,TRBV14
CASSVGVGLNTGELFF,TGTGCCAGCAGCGTCGGGGTAGGGTTGAACACCGGGGAGCTGTTTTTT,TRBJ2-2,-,-,TRBV9
CAISREGGTEAFF,TGTGCCATCAGCCGGGAGGGGGGCACTGAAGCTTTCTTT,TRBJ1-1,-,-,TRBV10-3
CASSENGGREQFF,TGTGCCAGCAGCGAAAACGGGGGACGTGAGCAGTTCTTC,TRBJ2-1,-,-,TRBV7-6
CASSLAWTSGNTGELFF,TGCGCCAGCAGCCTTGCCTGGACTAGCGGGAACACCGGGGAGCTGTTTTTT,TRBJ2-2,-,TRBD2,TRBV5-1
CASIPGVVNTEAFF,TGTGCCAGCATCCCAGGGGTAGTGAACACTGAAGCTTTCTTT,TRBJ1-1,-,-,TRBV6-4
CAISEPGTGNWEQETQYF,TGTGCCATCAGTGAGCCGGGAACAGGGAATTGGGAACAAGAGACCCAGTACTTC,TRBJ2-5,-,-,TRBV10-3
CATWSRSSYNSPLHF,TGTGCCACCTGGAGTCGGAGCTCCTATAATTCACCCCTCCACTTT,TRBJ1-6,-,-,TRBV6-5
CASSSPSGLAGVGTGELFF,TGTGCCAGCAGTTCCCCCTCCGGTCTAGCGGGAGTCGGCACCGGGGAGCTGTTTTTT,TRBJ2-2,many,TRBD2,TRBV28
CASSQDRSGNTIYF,TGTGCCAGCAGCCAAGATCGCTCTGGAAACACCATATATTTT,TRBJ1-3,once,-,TRBV4-2
CASSLASGTGETQYF,TGTGCCAGCAGCTTGGCTTCGGGGACAGGGGAGACCCAGTACTTC,TRBJ2-5,-,TRBD1,TRBV5-4
CAWSVAGSYEQYF,TGTGCCTGGAGTGTAGCAGGCTCCTACGAGCAGTACTTC,TRBJ2-7,-,-,TRBV30
CASKGQSHNSPLHF,TGTGCCAGCAAGGGACAGTCACATAATTCACCCCTCCACTTT,TRBJ1-6,once,TRBD1,TRBV2
CASSLPQLEAFF,TGTGCCAGCAGCCTCCCACAGCTTGAAGCTTTCTTT,TRBJ1-1,few,-,TRBV5-4
CASSSDRGSMIF,TGTGCCAGCTCCTCGGACAGGGGTTCTATGATCTTT,TRBJ1-1,-,TRBD1,TRBV18
CASEEIPGGRDTQYF,TGTGCCAGCGAAGAGATACCGGGGGGTAGAGATACGCAGTATTTT,TRBJ2-3,-,TRBD2,TRBV13
CATSGGLFSYEQYF,TGTGCCACCAGCGGGGGACTGTTCTCCTACGAGCAGTACTTC,TRBJ2-7,-,-,TRBV15
CASSGRELAKNIQYF,TGTGCCAGCTCAGGGCGGGAACTAGCCAAAAACATTCAGTACTTC,TRBJ2-4,-,-,TRBV18
CASSGAGGPYEQYF,TGTGCCAGCAGCGGGGCGGGAGGTCCCTACGAGCAGTACTTC,TRBJ2-7,-,TRBD2,TRBV11-2